This T cell receptor (beta chain) is from a study of PD-L1 blockade in urothelial cancer. Specified time point: pretreatment peripheral blood. Only in-frame clones appear in the TCRdb table, and some are missing; sequencing was by immunoSEQ multiplex PCR. This sample yields about 50,000 clones, of which roughly nine tenths are seen a single time; roughly 14% belongs to the top ten. The CDR3 is 16 amino acids. The trim removed 5 bases at V and 4 bases at J, leaving 13 bases unmatched. Germline V gene sequence: CDR1 MDHEN, CDR2 SYDVKM. The chain uses TRBV28 and TRBJ1-2, with TRBD1 identical over 7 bases. The sample was PBMCs, taken around atezolizumab (anti-PD-L1) treatment. This clonotype originated in a woman between 55 and 75 years old with urothelial cancer. CDR3 nucleotides: TGTGCCAGCAGTCTAACCGTTTACAGGGGAGTCTATGGCTACACCTTC. Translated, it gives CASSLTVYRGVYGYTF.